The clone carrying this TCR beta chain occurred many times. Antigen unknown. V shed 5 bases and J shed 10 bases, with 16 bases lying between them. CDR1 and CDR2 from the germline V gene are DFQATT and SNEGSKA (reference sequence). The CDR3 has 12 amino acids. The cDNA was produced through 5'RACE with 10-nucleotide random UMIs. TCRdb called the 5' RACE reads again in MiXCR, with one record for every CDR3 protein. Of tens of thousands of distinct CDR3 sequences listed, 4.5% to 7% are singletons. This sample is part of a study of neurological immune-mediated disorders. The cell input for sorted libraries was around 1 million, and those cells were CD4+ or CD8+ T cells. Study findings and constraints: None of the CDR3 amino acid sequences of expanded clones were shared across subjects, and this suggested private repertoires in all groups.

The sequence was collected from a woman between 18 and 29 years old with multiple sclerosis. The chain carries TRBV20-1 and TRBJ2-3; D is unresolved. The specimen was CD4+ T cells from blood. This CDR3 is CSAPARLTAQYF. The CDR3 DNA sequence: TGCAGTGCTCCCGCCAGGCTTACGGCGCAGTATTTT.